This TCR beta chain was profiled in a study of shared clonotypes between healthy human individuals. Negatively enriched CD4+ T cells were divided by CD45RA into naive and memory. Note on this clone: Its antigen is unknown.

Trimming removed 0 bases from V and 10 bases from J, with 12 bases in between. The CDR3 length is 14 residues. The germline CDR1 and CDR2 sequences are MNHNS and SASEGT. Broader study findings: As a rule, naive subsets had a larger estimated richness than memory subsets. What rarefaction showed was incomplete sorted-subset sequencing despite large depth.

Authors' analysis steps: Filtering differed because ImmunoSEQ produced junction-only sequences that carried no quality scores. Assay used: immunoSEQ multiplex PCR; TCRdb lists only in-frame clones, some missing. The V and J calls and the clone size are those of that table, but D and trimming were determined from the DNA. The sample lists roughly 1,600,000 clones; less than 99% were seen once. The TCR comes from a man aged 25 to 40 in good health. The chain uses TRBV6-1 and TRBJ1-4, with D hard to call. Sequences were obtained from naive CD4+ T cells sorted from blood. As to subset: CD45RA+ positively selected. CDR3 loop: CASSEAAPGGKLFF. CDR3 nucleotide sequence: TGTGCCAGCAGTGAAGCGGCCCCGGGAGGAAAACTGTTTTTT.